Sequencing of this TCR beta chain was carried out in a study of cytomegalovirus exposure and HLA in healthy donors. Study in general: Genotyping of roughly 400 donors showed that around 86% belonged to the Caucasian-associated ancestry cluster. Study-wide findings and caveats: At a 0.05 false discovery rate, a later analysis found 18,000 or so TCR beta sequences to be associated with HLA alleles. For TCR beta chains, V- and J-gene trimming was later linked to a missense DCLRE1C variant.

The PCR ran on 60 Vbeta and 13 Jbeta primers. Original processing notes: An analysis performed later counted roughly 79 million unique TCR beta chains (roughly 10 million of them shared). This table comes from immunoSEQ multiplex PCR, and its TCRdb copy is limited to in-frame clones, with some not included. V and J calls plus clone size are reproduced from that table; the DNA served to infer D and trimming. Among roughly 180,000 clones listed, approximately 80% were seen once. The V gene's germline CDR1 is SGHRS and CDR2 YFSETQ. This CDR3 is built from 15 residues. Between the trimmed V and J ends, which lost 4 bases and 9 bases, there was a span of 17 bases. Comment on this clone: The antigen is not known.

The clonotype originates from a boy aged 2-9 years in good health and CMV-seronegative. This chain links TRBV5-1 with TRBJ1-6, with unresolved D. The sample consisted of PBMCs. Here the CDR3 DNA reads TGCGCCAGCAGCCCGACCCACGGAGGAAGTTCACCCCTCCACTTT. Amino acids: CASSPTHGGSSPLHF.